The rows below give T cell receptor beta chains drawn from one sample of a study of T cells in localized non-small cell lung cancer. Profiling relied on immunoSEQ multiplex PCR, and the TCRdb table lists in-frame clones only, not all of them. The data show approximately 2,800 clones, around 25% seen once. The input for sequencing was normal lung tissue next to the tumor, taken before any cancer treatment. All receptors derive from a female donor at least 60 years old with stage I squamous cell lung carcinoma. Each CDR3 is given with its conserved first and last residue. The order of the fields is D gene, V gene, clone size, J gene, CDR3 protein, CDR3 DNA. D genes are given only for firm matches. Clone sizes are given selectively: once, few, many, or a class where the clone is expanded.

NA	TRBV6-8	NA	TRBJ2-1	CASKKKGGEFAYNEQFF	TGTGCCAGCAAAAAGAAGGGGGGAGAGTTCGCCTACAATGAGCAGTTCTTC
NA	TRBV28	NA	TRBJ2-7	CASSPSLPIAYEQYF	TGTGCCAGCAGCCCTTCTTTGCCGATAGCCTACGAGCAGTACTTC
NA	TRBV6-8	medium-sized	TRBJ1-1	CASTPGNGWDTEAFF	TGTGCCAGCACCCCAGGTAACGGTTGGGACACTGAAGCTTTCTTT
NA	TRBV5-1	NA	TRBJ2-5	CASSLAGIGETQYF	TGCGCCAGCAGCTTGGCCGGGATCGGGGAGACCCAGTACTTC
NA	TRBV28	NA	TRBJ2-7	CASTSTEAYEQYF	TGTGCCAGCACCTCGACGGAAGCCTACGAGCAGTACTTC
TRBD2	TRBV7-1	NA	TRBJ2-5	CASSPTSGSWGTQYF	TGTGCCAGCAGCCCGACTAGCGGGAGCTGGGGGACCCAGTACTTC
NA	TRBV6-8	few	TRBJ1-5	CASSGDTLGDQPQHF	TGTGCCAGCAGTGGGGACACATTGGGGGATCAGCCCCAGCATTTT
NA	TRBV28	medium-sized	TRBJ2-5	CASSFNVDSQETQYF	TGTGCCAGCAGTTTCAATGTCGACAGCCAAGAGACCCAGTACTTC
TRBD2	TRBV28	few	TRBJ2-7	CASSLGGLAAYEQYF	TGTGCCAGCAGTTTAGGGGGACTAGCGGCCTACGAGCAGTACTTC
NA	TRBV30	NA	TRBJ2-7	CAWSVRGGYEQYF	TGTGCCTGGAGTGTAAGGGGCGGGTACGAGCAGTACTTC
NA	TRBV18	few	TRBJ1-1	CASSPPASRTTEAFF	TGTGCCAGCTCACCACCGGCCAGCCGGACGACTGAAGCTTTCTTT
TRBD2	TRBV2	few	TRBJ2-3	CASSEGGTSGSYTDTQYF	TGTGCCAGCAGTGAAGGGGGGACTAGCGGGAGTTATACAGATACGCAGTATTTT
TRBD2	TRBV19	few	TRBJ2-3	CASSIAGAVDTQYF	TGTGCCAGTAGTATCGCGGGAGCGGTAGATACGCAGTATTTT
TRBD2	TRBV9	NA	TRBJ2-1	CASGEYTSGNINEQFF	TGTGCCAGCGGGGAATATACTAGCGGGAACATTAATGAGCAGTTCTTC
TRBD2	TRBV19	few	TRBJ2-1	CASQPGLAGGYNEQFF	TGTGCCAGTCAGCCTGGACTAGCGGGGGGCTACAATGAGCAGTTCTTC
TRBD2	TRBV11-3	few	TRBJ2-1	CASSHHLSGTPPGNEQFF	TGTGCCAGCAGCCACCACCTTAGCGGGACCCCACCCGGAAATGAGCAGTTCTTC
TRBD2	TRBV19	NA	TRBJ2-5	CASSERGGETQYF	TGTGCCAGTAGTGAGAGGGGAGGGGAGACCCAGTACTTC
TRBD2	TRBV14	NA	TRBJ2-3	CASSRQGGLAIWDTQYF	TGTGCCAGCAGCCGCCAAGGCGGACTAGCGATCTGGGATACGCAGTATTTT
TRBD2	TRBV19	few	TRBJ2-1	CASSPYSGGSYNEQFF	TGTGCCAGTAGCCCCTATTCCGGGGGGTCCTACAATGAGCAGTTCTTC
NA	TRBV9	NA	TRBJ2-1	CASSVDNEGTYNEQFF	TGTGCCAGCAGCGTAGATAATGAGGGGACTTACAATGAGCAGTTCTTC
NA	TRBV9	medium-sized	TRBJ2-1	CASSVGRNNEQFF	TGTGCCAGCAGCGTAGGACGGAACAATGAGCAGTTCTTC
NA	TRBV30	NA	TRBJ2-4	CAWSGGTLAKNIQYF	TGTGCCTGGAGTGGAGGGACTCTAGCCAAAAACATTCAGTACTTC
NA	TRBV4-1	few	TRBJ1-2	CASSQDSAGAYYGYTF	TGCGCCAGCAGCCAAGATAGTGCAGGGGCGTATTATGGCTACACCTTC
NA	TRBV11-3	NA	TRBJ2-1	CASSLRDLYNEQFF	TGTGCCAGCAGCTTGCGGGACCTATACAATGAGCAGTTCTTC
NA	TRBV23-1	NA	TRBJ2-7	CATPGHFSYEQYF	TGCGCCACCCCGGGACACTTTTCCTACGAGCAGTACTTC
TRBD2	TRBV23-1	NA	TRBJ2-1	CASSHDVLAGALEQFF	TGCGCCAGCAGTCATGATGTACTAGCGGGAGCTCTTGAGCAGTTCTTC
NA	TRBV9	NA	TRBJ2-1	CASSGSLLDHSYNEQFF	TGTGCCAGCAGCGGAAGTCTTCTGGACCACTCCTACAATGAGCAGTTCTTC
NA	TRBV19	NA	TRBJ2-1	CASSIRARQGGNEQFF	TGTGCCAGTAGTATCAGGGCTCGGCAGGGTGGCAATGAGCAGTTCTTC
TRBD1	TRBV6-8	NA	TRBJ2-1	CASSPGTAIYNEQFF	TGTGCCAGCAGCCCCGGGACAGCTATATACAATGAGCAGTTCTTC
NA	TRBV15	few	TRBJ1-1	CATSRDLGAASDTEAFF	TGTGCCACCAGCAGAGATCTAGGGGCGGCTTCGGACACTGAAGCTTTCTTT
NA	TRBV28	large	TRBJ1-4	CASSLEAEGEKLFF	TGTGCCAGCAGTTTAGAGGCCGAGGGCGAAAAACTGTTTTTT
NA	TRBV28	few	TRBJ2-7	CASSSRGTASYEQYF	TGTGCCAGCAGTAGTCGGGGGACAGCCTCCTACGAGCAGTACTTC
NA	TRBV6-8	medium-sized	TRBJ1-2	CASSHPTPKGGQGYTF	TGTGCCAGCAGCCACCCTACCCCGAAAGGGGGGCAAGGCTACACCTTC
TRBD2	TRBV30	NA	TRBJ2-3	CAWSAESLAGWPPSTDTQYF	TGTGCCTGGAGTGCCGAGTCTCTAGCGGGTTGGCCCCCGAGCACAGATACGCAGTATTTT
NA	TRBV11-3	NA	TRBJ1-2	CASSLGWGREHGYTF	TGTGCCAGCAGCTTAGGATGGGGCAGGGAGCATGGCTACACCTTC
NA	TRBV19	NA	TRBJ1-2	CASSDTVDGYTF	TGTGCCAGTAGCGACACCGTTGATGGCTACACCTTC
NA	TRBV11-3	NA	TRBJ2-3	CASSSLKLGGRQGDTQYF	TGTGCCAGCAGCTCCCTAAAGTTGGGAGGCAGGCAAGGAGATACGCAGTATTTT
NA	TRBV12-5	few	TRBJ1-1	CASINRTPGTEAFF	TGTGCCAGCATTAACCGGACCCCGGGCACTGAAGCTTTCTTT
TRBD1	TRBV18	NA	TRBJ2-7	CASSPDRDEQYF	TGTGCCAGCTCACCAGACAGGGACGAGCAGTACTTC
TRBD1	TRBV19	NA	TRBJ1-1	CASSTATGVGAEAFF	TGTGCCAGTAGTACCGCGACAGGGGTCGGGGCTGAAGCTTTCTTT
NA	TRBV9	many	TRBJ1-1	CASNRGRDNTEAFF	TGTGCCAGCAACCGGGGTCGGGATAACACTGAAGCTTTCTTT
TRBD2	TRBV11-3	NA	TRBJ2-1	CASSLGGRGNEQFF	TGTGCCAGCAGCTTAGGCGGGAGGGGCAATGAGCAGTTCTTC
NA	TRBV12-5	NA	TRBJ2-3	CASGLDSFGTQYF	TGTGCTAGTGGTTTGGACAGTTTCGGTACGCAGTATTTT
TRBD1	TRBV30	NA	TRBJ2-1	CAWSVGQGFAHEQFF	TGTGCCTGGAGTGTCGGACAGGGGTTTGCGCATGAGCAGTTCTTC
TRBD2	TRBV10-2	medium-sized	TRBJ2-7	CASSDQGLAGGSYEQYF	TGCGCCAGCAGTGACCAGGGACTAGCGGGAGGGTCCTACGAGCAGTACTTC
TRBD2	TRBV11-3	few	TRBJ2-5	CASSSGGRAGETQYF	TGTGCCAGCAGCTCCGGCGGGAGGGCCGGAGAGACCCAGTACTTC
TRBD2	TRBV11-3	NA	TRBJ2-7	CASSLGPREAYEQYF	TGTGCCAGCAGCTTGGGTCCGCGGGAGGCCTACGAGCAGTACTTC
NA	TRBV15	few	TRBJ2-7	CATSSLNLRGEQYF	TGTGCCACCAGCAGCCTTAATCTGAGGGGAGAGCAGTACTTC
NA	TRBV9	NA	TRBJ2-5	CASSVEARRRETQYF	TGTGCCAGCAGCGTAGAGGCTCGGAGAAGGGAGACCCAGTACTTC
NA	TRBV28	NA	TRBJ2-5	CASSSPRFQETQYF	TGTGCCAGCAGTTCCCCCCGATTCCAAGAGACCCAGTACTTC
TRBD1	TRBV6-8	NA	TRBJ2-1	CASTLSRDRIYNEQFF	TGTGCCAGCACCTTATCCCGGGACAGGATATACAATGAGCAGTTCTTC
TRBD2	TRBV7-2	few	TRBJ2-7	CASSPGTSDEQYF	TGTGCCAGCAGCCCCGGGACTAGCGACGAGCAGTACTTC
NA	TRBV19	NA	TRBJ2-7	CASRSSTSYEQYF	TGTGCCAGCAGGAGTTCGACCTCCTACGAGCAGTACTTC
NA	TRBV4-1	NA	TRBJ1-3	CASSLTDRSSGNTIYF	TGCGCCAGCAGCCTTACGGACCGTTCCTCTGGAAACACCATATATTTT
NA	TRBV29-1	NA	TRBJ2-1	CSVGRGLRENEQFF	TGCAGCGTTGGCCGCGGACTAAGAGAAAATGAGCAGTTCTTC
TRBD2	TRBV15	few	TRBJ2-2	CATSTERDGGELFF	TGTGCCACCAGCACGGAGCGGGACGGCGGGGAGCTGTTTTTT
NA	TRBV25-1	once	TRBJ2-7	CASSESTGVIYEQYF	TGTGCCAGCAGTGAGAGTACTGGGGTAATTTACGAGCAGTACTTC
NA	TRBV5-1	NA	TRBJ2-1	CASSFNSRSYNEQFF	TGCGCCAGCAGCTTCAATTCGCGTTCCTACAATGAGCAGTTCTTC